A single sample gave rise to the 26 T cell receptor beta chains below, sequenced in a study of blood T cell repertoires in COVID-19. TCRdb keeps only in-frame clones here, not all; method: immunoSEQ multiplex PCR. Of 250,000 to 300,000 clones listed, 88% are singletons. Sequences were obtained from peripheral blood. These receptors originate from a woman between 40 and 55 years old who had recovered from COVID-19.

In this sample, this clone turned up once. V and J are TRBV6-2 or TRBV6-3 and TRBJ2-1; possible D gene TRBD2, 6 bases. The V and J ends lost 5 bases and 7 bases respectively, with 24 bases between them. The V gene's germline CDR1 is MNHEY and CDR2 SVGEGT. The CDR3 runs 17 residues. Here the CDR3 DNA reads TGTGCCAGCAGTACTCCCCGACTAGTTAGTTTAGTAAATGAGCAGTTCTTC. Translation: CASSTPRLVSLVNEQFF.

The J gene is TRBJ2-1, the V gene TRBV10-1; perhaps TRBD2 as D (6 bases). V shed 6 bases and J shed 7 bases, with 25 bases lying between them. Germline loops: CDR1 WNHNN, CDR2 SYGVQD (reference sequence). The CDR3 is 17 amino acids. The CDR3 reads CASSLPTEGPGRNEQFF. CDR3 in DNA: TGCGCCAGCAGCCTACCCACGGAGGGCCCCGGCAGAAATGAGCAGTTCTTC.

This clone was picked up many times. This chain connects TRBV20-1 to TRBJ2-4; 11 bases map to TRBD2. Germline CDR1 and CDR2: DFQATT and SNEGSKA (reference sequence). The CDR3 length is 13 residues. The V segment lost 3 bases and the J segment 6 bases; nucleotides outside the gene matches: 1. The chain's CDR3 is CSASLAGGNIQYF. Written as DNA, the CDR3 is TGCAGTGCTAGTCTAGCGGGGGGAAACATTCAGTACTTC.

The rearrangement uses TRBV3-1 (or the pseudogene TRBV3-2) and TRBJ2-1; 8 positions agree with TRBD2. This CDR3 has 15 amino acids. With V trimmed by 4 bases and J by 9 bases, 11 bases remained unmatched. From germline, CDR1 is LGHDT and CDR2 YNNKEL (reference sequence). CDR3 loop: CASSPHSGRVGEQFF. The CDR3 DNA sequence: TGTGCCAGCAGCCCCCACAGCGGGAGAGTCGGTGAGCAGTTCTTC.

The chain combines TRBV6-2 or TRBV6-3 with TRBJ2-3; perhaps TRBD2 as D (7 bases). The germline CDR1 and CDR2 sequences are MNHEY and SVGEGT. The CDR3 is 17 residues long. Trimming cost V 2 bases and J 2 bases, with 17 bases left between them. CDR3 in amino acids: CASSYRGAGHITDTQYF. CDR3 bases: TGTGCCAGCAGTTACCGGGGGGCGGGACATATCACAGATACGCAGTATTTT.

The V and J genes are TRBV18 and TRBJ1-1, with 8 bases matching TRBD1. In germline, CDR1 is KGHSH, CDR2 LQKENI. This CDR3 is built from 15 residues. The V segment lost 3 bases and the J segment 6 bases; nucleotides outside the gene matches: 9. CDR3 amino acids: CASSPKDREFSEAFF. The CDR3 coding sequence is TGTGCCAGCTCACCGAAGGACAGGGAGTTTTCTGAAGCTTTCTTT.

This sequence joins TRBV19 and TRBJ1-1; TRBD1 aligns across 7 bases. This CDR3 is 13 amino acids long. Germline assignment: CDR1 LNHDA and CDR2 SQIVND (reference sequence). The ends lost 7 bases at V and 6 bases at J; junction bases unmatched: 8. The CDR3 reads CASNPGGRAEAFF. The DNA for the CDR3 is TGTGCCAGTAACCCAGGGGGACGAGCTGAAGCTTTCTTT. The variable domain in full, with the rest retrieved from reference TRBV19 and TRBJ1-1, is DGGITQSPKYLFRKEGQNVTLSCEQNLNHDAMYWYRQDPGQGLRLIYYSQIVNDFQKGDIAEGYSVSREKKESFPLTVTSAQKNPTAFYLCASNPGGRAEAFFGQGTRLTVV.

The J gene is TRBJ2-5, the V gene TRBV5-1; tentatively, D is TRBD1 (5 bases). Germline CDR1 and CDR2: SGHRS and YFSETQ. The CDR3 totals 18 residues. V was pared by 0 bases and J by 1 base, with 19 bases between. In nucleotides, the CDR3 is TGCGCCAGCAGCTTGGGGGGTCAGGGCGGAGTGCCCCAAGAGACCCAGTACTTC. Translation gives CASSLGGQGGVPQETQYF.

The chain couples TRBV18 to TRBJ1-2; TRBD1 matches at 10 bases. CDR1 and CDR2 (germline): KGHSH, LQKENI. J was trimmed by 7 bases and V by 3 bases; bases with no gene match: 11. This CDR3 is 16 amino acids long. CDR3 sequence: CASSPGQGPAGGGYTF. The DNA of the CDR3 is TGTGCCAGCTCACCGGGACAGGGGCCTGCCGGGGGTGGCTACACCTTC.

This clone was seen only a few times. V and J are TRBV7-3 and TRBJ2-1; TRBD2 is a possible D gene (6 bases). The CDR3 contains 15 residues. The V gene lost 0 bases and the J gene lost 6 bases, with 12 bases spanning the gap. Per the germline V gene, CDR1 is SGHTA and CDR2 is FQGTGA. CDR3 amino acids: CASSLTGLLSNEQFF. CDR3 sequence (DNA): TGTGCCAGCAGCTTAACGGGACTCCTCAGCAATGAGCAGTTCTTC.

CDR3: CASSDPWGDGYTF. DNA of the CDR3: TGTGCCAGCAGTGACCCGTGGGGGGATGGCTACACCTTC. The chain uses TRBV6-1 and TRBJ1-2, with D possibly matching TRBD1 (5 bases). Germline CDR1 is MNHNS and CDR2 is SASEGT. The CDR3 is 13 amino acids. V gave up 3 bases and J gave up 6 bases, with 11 bases separating them.

This clone was seen a handful of times. V usage is TRBV6-6 and J usage is TRBJ2-5, with 7 bases lining up with TRBD2. Losses at the gene ends were 6 bases for V and 5 bases for J; bases not matched to a gene: 12. CDR3 size: 15 residues. CDR1 and CDR2 from the germline V gene are MNHNY and SVGAGI (reference sequence). The CDR3 sequence: CASSSPTLAAETQYF. The DNA for the CDR3 is TGTGCCAGCAGCTCCCCCACTCTAGCGGCGGAGACCCAGTACTTC.

This sequence joins TRBV18 and TRBJ1-1; D is perhaps TRBD1 (5 bases). The CDR3 is 15 amino acids. The germline V gene has CDR1 KGHSH and CDR2 LQKENI. V was pared by 0 bases and J by 2 bases, with 10 bases between. CDR3 DNA: TGTGCCAGCTCACCACCTTGGGGGGGAAACACTGAAGCTTTCTTT. Translated: CASSPPWGGNTEAFF. Using reference TRBV18 and TRBJ1-1 for the parts outside the CDR3, the full variable domain is NAGVMQNPRHLVRRRGQEARLRCSPMKGHSHVYWYRQLPEEGLKFMVYLQKENIIDESGMPKERFSAEFPKEGPSILRIQQVVRGDSAAYFCASSPPWGGNTEAFFGQGTRLTVV.

The CDR3 sequence is CASTPLWSGGVNTEAFF. CDR3 nucleotides: TGTGCCAGCACCCCGCTTTGGTCCGGGGGGGTGAACACTGAAGCTTTCTTT. The genes are TRBV27 and TRBJ1-1, with D perhaps TRBD1 (5 bases). This CDR3 region has 17 residues. V lost 7 bases and J 0 bases, leaving 21 bases between the germline ends. CDR1 is MNHEY, CDR2 SMNVEV, per germline (reference sequence).

This clone was seen once. V usage is TRBV6-6 and J usage is TRBJ2-7; TRBD1 matches at 10 bases. V lost 6 bases to trimming and J lost 0 bases; unmatched junction nucleotides: 23. Germline CDR1 reads MNHNY; CDR2 reads SVGAGI (reference sequence). CDR3 length: 21 residues. The CDR3 spells CASSLSIPGTGVVGGSYEQYF. CDR3 bases: TGTGCCAGCAGCCTTAGTATCCCCGGGACAGGGGTAGTTGGGGGCTCCTACGAGCAGTACTTC.

The V call is TRBV21-1, the J call TRBJ2-1; the DNA was not used to check the table's D call, TRBD2. TRBV21-1 is a recognized pseudogene. The CDR3 covers 16 residues. The CDR3 bases are TGTGCCAGCAGCAAAGTCGTCGGGGGGCCCTACAATGAGCAGTTCTTC. Translated, it gives CASSKVVGGPYNEQFF.

There are a few counts of this clone. The chain carries TRBV4-2 and TRBJ2-1; 13 bases line up with TRBD2. Trimming at V came to 1 base and at J to 5 bases, leaving 8 bases not matched to a gene. CDR3 length equals 18 residues. The germline gives CDR1 LGHNA, CDR2 YNFKEQ. This chain's CDR3 is CASSQGTSGSGTHNEQFF. The CDR3 DNA sequence: TGTGCCAGCAGCCAAGGGACTAGCGGGAGTGGGACCCACAATGAGCAGTTCTTC.

This clone was counted a single time. The rearrangement joins TRBV30 to TRBJ2-1; 10 positions match TRBD1. Germline loops: CDR1 GTSNPN, CDR2 SVGIG (reference sequence). After removal of 8 bases from V and 8 bases from J, the junction contained 12 bases not matched to a gene. The CDR3 spans 14 residues. The CDR3 loop is CAGHRDRGTDEQFF. The CDR3 nucleotides are TGTGCCGGACACCGGGACAGGGGTACCGATGAGCAGTTCTTC.

This chain joins TRBV7-9 and TRBJ2-1; perhaps TRBD2 as D (7 bases). Trimming shortened V by 0 bases and J by 9 bases, and 15 bases separated the two germline ends. The CDR3 totals 15 residues. Germline-derived CDR1 and CDR2 are SEHNR and FQNEAQ (reference sequence). CDR3 DNA sequence: TGTGCCAGCAGCTTAGCGGGGGCGGGAGTTCTTGAGCAGTTCTTC. This codes for CASSLAGAGVLEQFF.

The chain couples TRBV7-9 to TRBJ1-3, with 8 bases fitting TRBD1. V was clipped by 1 base and J by 4 bases; unmatched bases: 0. The CDR3 covers 14 residues. Per germline, CDR1 SEHNR and CDR2 FQNEAQ (reference sequence). The CDR3 region has the DNA TGTGCCAGCAGCTTAGGGACAGGGGGAAACACCATATATTTT. This sequence encodes CASSLGTGGNTIYF.

The rearrangement uses TRBV19 and TRBJ2-7; D may be TRBD2 (6 bases). The CDR3 contains 16 residues. The V and J ends lost 5 bases and 0 bases respectively, with 17 bases between them. Germline values: CDR1 LNHDA, CDR2 SQIVND (reference sequence). The CDR3 DNA reads TGTGCCAGTAGTTCCCTGGCGGGATCGGGCTCCTACGAGCAGTACTTC. Translated: CASSSLAGSGSYEQYF. Drawing the rest from reference TRBV19 and TRBJ2-7, the complete variable domain is DGGITQSPKYLFRKEGQNVTLSCEQNLNHDAMYWYRQDPGQGLRLIYYSQIVNDFQKGDIAEGYSVSREKKESFPLTVTSAQKNPTAFYLCASSSLAGSGSYEQYFGPGTRLTVT.

This chain joins TRBV12-3 or TRBV12-4 and TRBJ1-1; D perhaps matches TRBD1 (6 bases). This CDR3 is built from 13 residues. With 4 bases removed from V and 6 bases from J, the gap between germline ends came to 12 bases. The CDR3 reads CASSWGRGAEAFF. CDR3 sequence (DNA): TGTGCCAGCAGTTGGGGCAGGGGTGCTGAAGCTTTCTTT.

This chain uses TRBV7-9 with TRBJ1-5; D call uncertain. This CDR3 has 13 residues. Germline lookup yields CDR1 SEHNR and CDR2 FQNEAQ (reference sequence). Deletions cut 2 bases from V and 5 bases from J, with 7 bases between. The CDR3 here is CASSLRRDQPQHF. In DNA, the CDR3 is TGTGCCAGCAGCTTACGGAGAGATCAGCCCCAGCATTTT. Full variable domain (outside the CDR3, taken from reference TRBV7-9 and TRBJ1-5): DTGVSQNPRHKITKRGQNVTFRCDPISEHNRLYWYRQTLGQGPEFLTYFQNEAQLEKSRLLSDRFSAERPKGSFSTLEIQRTEQGDSAMYLCASSLRRDQPQHFGDGTRLSIL.

The chain links TRBV6-5 to TRBJ1-2, with a possible D match to TRBD1 (6 bases). V was pared by 2 bases and J by 0 bases, with 10 bases between. This CDR3 comprises 15 residues. Germline-derived CDR1 and CDR2 are MNHEY and SVGAGI. CDR3 in DNA: TGTGCCAGCAGTTACCCCCAGGGGACTAACTATGGCTACACCTTC. Amino acids: CASSYPQGTNYGYTF.

The V and J genes are TRBV15 and TRBJ1-4; D unresolved. Trimming cost V 1 base and J 0 bases, with 9 bases left between them. The CDR3 has 16 residues. The germline CDR1 and CDR2 sequences are LNHNV and YYDKDF (reference sequence). DNA of the CDR3: TGTGCCACCAGCAGAGGCGCCAGCGCAACTAATGAAAAACTGTTTTTT. Protein: CATSRGASATNEKLFF. Full variable domain (remainder filled in from reference TRBV15 and TRBJ1-4): DAMVIQNPRYQVTQFGKPVTLSCSQTLNHNVMYWYQQKSSQAPKLLFHYYDKDFNNEADTPDNFQSRRPNTSFCFLDIRSPGLGDTAMYLCATSRGASATNEKLFFGSGTQLSVL.

The V gene is TRBV4-1, the J gene TRBJ1-2; D call uncertain. The ends were cut back, 1 base at V and 7 bases at J, with 25 bases in the middle. Germline assignment: CDR1 MGHRA and CDR2 YSYEKL. The CDR3 consists of 18 residues. CDR3 in amino acids: CASSQGPWEGARGRGYTF. CDR3 sequence (DNA): TGCGCCAGCAGCCAAGGTCCCTGGGAGGGAGCGCGAGGTCGTGGCTACACCTTC.